The sequence of this T cell receptor beta chain was determined in a study of graft-versus-host responses after intestinal transplantation. Using immunoSEQ multiplex PCR, the repertoire was profiled, and TCRdb retains in-frame clones only, with some absent. The sample contains 45,000 to 65,000 clones, 94% of which appear only once. Concerning this clone itself: The antigen remains undetermined.

The input for sequencing was unstimulated CD4+ T cells sorted from spleen or lymph node cells, taken before transplant. This clonotype was sampled from a human donor who was the organ donor for an intestinal transplant.

The CDR3 reads CASSHLAGAYEQYF. CDR3 DNA sequence: TGTGCCAGCAGCCACCTAGCGGGGGCCTACGAGCAGTACTTC. V and J are TRBV4-2 and TRBJ2-7; 10 positions match TRBD2. Germline CDR1 LGHNA, CDR2 YNFKEQ. This CDR3 comprises 14 residues. V dropped 3 bases and J dropped 2; count of bases not matched to a gene: 1.